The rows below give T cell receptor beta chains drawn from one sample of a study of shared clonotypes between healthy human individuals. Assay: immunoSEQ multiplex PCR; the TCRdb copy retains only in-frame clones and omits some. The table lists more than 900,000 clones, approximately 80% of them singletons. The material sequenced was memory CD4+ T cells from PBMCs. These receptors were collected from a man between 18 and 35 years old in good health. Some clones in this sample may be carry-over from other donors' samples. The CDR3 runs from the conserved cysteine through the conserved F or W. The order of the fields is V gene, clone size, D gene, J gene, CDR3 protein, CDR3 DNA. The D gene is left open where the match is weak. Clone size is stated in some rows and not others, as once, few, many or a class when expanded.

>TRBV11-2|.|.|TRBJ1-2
CASSQGYARSTVYGYTF
TGTGCCAGCAGCCAGGGGTACGCCCGCTCTACTGTCTATGGCTACACCTTC
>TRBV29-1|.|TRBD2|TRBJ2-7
CSVEAGWGSGISYEQYF
TGCAGCGTTGAAGCGGGTTGGGGTAGCGGGATCTCCTACGAGCAGTACTTC
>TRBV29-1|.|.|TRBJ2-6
CSVRVARGANVLTF
TGCAGCGTGAGGGTGGCCAGGGGGGCCAACGTCCTGACTTTC
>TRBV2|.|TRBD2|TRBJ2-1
CASSEGLAGKGNEQFF
TGTGCCAGCAGTGAAGGACTAGCGGGGAAGGGAAATGAGCAGTTCTTC
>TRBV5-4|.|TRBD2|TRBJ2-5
CASSIGLAGEETQYF
TGTGCCAGCAGCATAGGACTAGCGGGAGAGGAGACCCAGTACTTC
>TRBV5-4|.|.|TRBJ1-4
CASSRPGAGTEKLFF
TGTGCCAGCAGTAGACCAGGTGCTGGGACTGAAAAACTGTTTTTT
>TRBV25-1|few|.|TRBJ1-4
CASSEAGGNEKLFF
TGTGCCAGCAGTGAAGCTGGGGGGAATGAAAAACTGTTTTTT
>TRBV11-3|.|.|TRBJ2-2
CASSRVDTGELFF
TGTGCCAGCAGCCGAGTGGACACCGGGGAGCTGTTTTTT
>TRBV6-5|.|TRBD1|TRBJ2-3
CASSPWGDRGDTQYF
TGTGCCAGCAGCCCCTGGGGGGACAGGGGTGATACGCAGTATTTT
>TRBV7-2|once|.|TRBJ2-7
CASSRYRDTTYEQYF
TGTGCCAGCAGCCGCTACCGGGACACAACCTACGAGCAGTACTTC
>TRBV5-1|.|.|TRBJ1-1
CASSLGNRDTEAFF
TGCGCCAGCAGCTTGGGTAACCGGGACACTGAAGCTTTCTTT
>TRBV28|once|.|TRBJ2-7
CASSPDRTGNEYF
TGTGCCAGCAGCCCAGACCGAACAGGGAACGAGTACTTC
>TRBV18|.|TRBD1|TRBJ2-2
CASSPTDRGRGTGELFF
TGTGCCAGCTCACCGACGGACAGGGGGCGCGGCACCGGGGAGCTGTTTTTT
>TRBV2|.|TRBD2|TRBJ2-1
CASELAGGPYNEQFF
TGTGCCAGCGAACTAGCGGGAGGGCCTTACAATGAGCAGTTCTTC
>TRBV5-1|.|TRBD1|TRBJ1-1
CASVMGTGVNTEAFF
TGCGCCAGCGTCATGGGGACAGGGGTGAACACTGAAGCTTTCTTT
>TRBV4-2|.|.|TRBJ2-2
CASSQDRVADGELFF
TGTGCCAGCAGCCAAGACAGGGTTGCGGACGGGGAGCTGTTTTTT
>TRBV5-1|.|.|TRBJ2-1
CASTQWTVDEQFF
TGCGCCAGCACTCAGTGGACGGTAGATGAGCAGTTCTTC
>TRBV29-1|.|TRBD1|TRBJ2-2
CSVWDREKPGAGELFF
TGCAGCGTCTGGGACAGGGAGAAGCCTGGCGCCGGGGAGCTGTTTTTT
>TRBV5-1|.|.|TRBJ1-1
CASSYLDRNTEAFF
TGCGCCAGCAGCTACCTGGACAGGAACACTGAAGCTTTCTTT
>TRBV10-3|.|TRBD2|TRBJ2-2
CAITPELAAGELFF
TGTGCCATCACCCCCGAACTAGCGGCCGGGGAGCTGTTTTTT
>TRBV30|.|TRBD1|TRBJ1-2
CAWSDEGKAGQGTNYGYTF
TGTGCCTGGAGTGACGAAGGAAAAGCGGGACAGGGAACGAACTATGGCTACACCTTC
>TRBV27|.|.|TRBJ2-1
CASSSPGRQFF
TGTGCCAGCAGTTCCCCGGGACGGCAGTTCTTC
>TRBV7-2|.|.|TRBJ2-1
CASSPPGTSYNEQFF
TGTGCCAGCAGCCCCCCCGGGACATCCTACAATGAGCAGTTCTTC
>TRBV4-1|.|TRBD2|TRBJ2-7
CASKPGLAGPRGGEQYF
TGCGCCAGCAAACCGGGACTAGCGGGCCCCCGAGGCGGCGAGCAGTACTTC
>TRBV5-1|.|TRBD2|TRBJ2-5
CASSLLPHTGTRSTETQYF
TGCGCCAGCAGCTTGTTGCCCCACACCGGGACTAGGTCCACAGAGACCCAGTACTTC
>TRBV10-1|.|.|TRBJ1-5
CASSSRDNQPQHF
TGCGCCAGCAGTTCCAGGGACAATCAGCCCCAGCATTTT
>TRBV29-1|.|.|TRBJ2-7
CSVHLQGTYYEQYF
TGCAGCGTCCACCTTCAGGGAACCTACTACGAGCAGTACTTC
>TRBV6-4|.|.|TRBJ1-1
CASSDSERRIANTEAFF
TGTGCCAGCAGTGACTCAGAAAGACGGATAGCAAACACTGAAGCTTTCTTT
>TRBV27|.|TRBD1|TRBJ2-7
CASSFRDRGYEQYF
TGTGCCAGCAGTTTCAGGGACAGGGGTTACGAGCAGTACTTC
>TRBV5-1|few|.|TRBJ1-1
CASSLDGGRAFF
TGCGCCAGCAGCTTGGACGGGGGGAGAGCTTTCTTT
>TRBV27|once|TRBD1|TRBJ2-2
CASSSSLQGVQGELFF
TGTGCCAGCAGTTCCTCCCTACAGGGGGTGCAAGGGGAGCTGTTTTTT
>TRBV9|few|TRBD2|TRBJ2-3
CASSITGGRADTQYF
TGTGCCAGCAGCATAACTGGCGGGAGAGCAGATACGCAGTATTTT
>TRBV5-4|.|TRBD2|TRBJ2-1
CASSLFSGGDEQFF
TGTGCCAGCAGCTTGTTCAGCGGGGGAGATGAGCAGTTCTTC
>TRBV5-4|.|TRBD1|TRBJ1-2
CASSPPTGDYGYTF
TGTGCCAGCAGCCCTCCAACAGGGGACTATGGCTACACCTTC
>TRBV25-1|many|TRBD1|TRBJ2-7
CASLRGTGGSEQYF
TGTGCCAGCCTTCGCGGGACAGGGGGCTCCGAGCAGTACTTC
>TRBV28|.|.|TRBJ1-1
CASFPGREDTEAFF
TGTGCCAGCTTTCCTGGCCGGGAGGACACTGAAGCTTTCTTT
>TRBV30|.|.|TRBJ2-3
CAWSLGDTQYF
TGTGCCTGGTCCTTGGGAGATACGCAGTATTTT
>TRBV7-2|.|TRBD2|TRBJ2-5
CASSPGASGGGETQYF
TGTGCCAGCAGTCCAGGGGCTAGCGGGGGTGGGGAGACCCAGTACTTC
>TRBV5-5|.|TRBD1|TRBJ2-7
CASSSEDRLEQYF
TGTGCCAGCAGCTCTGAGGACAGGCTCGAGCAGTACTTC
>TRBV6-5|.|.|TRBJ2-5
CASGGGAPETQYF
TGTGCCAGCGGTGGCGGAGCCCCGGAGACCCAGTACTTC
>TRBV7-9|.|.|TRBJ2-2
CASSLIYTATLAGELFF
TGTGCCAGCAGCTTAATTTATACGGCTACACTTGCCGGGGAGCTGTTTTTT
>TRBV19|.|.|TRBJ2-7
CASSLDPRTTSSYEQYF
TGTGCCAGTAGTCTAGACCCCAGGACGACAAGCTCCTACGAGCAGTACTTC
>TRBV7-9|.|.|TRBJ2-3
CASSLAVTDTQYF
TGTGCCAGCAGCTTAGCAGTCACAGATACGCAGTATTTT
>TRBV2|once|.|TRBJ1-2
CASTLKGDGYTF
TGTGCCAGCACTCTAAAGGGGGACGGCTACACCTTC
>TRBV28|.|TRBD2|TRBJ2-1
CASLRGGATYNEQFF
TGTGCCAGCCTACGGGGGGGGGCAACCTACAATGAGCAGTTCTTC
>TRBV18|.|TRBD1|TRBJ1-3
CASSPGQDRNTIYF
TGTGCCAGCTCACCGGGACAGGATCGAAACACCATATATTTT
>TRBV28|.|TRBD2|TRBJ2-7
CASSGGTSGIRYEQYF
TGTGCCAGCAGTGGGGGGACTAGCGGGATTCGGTACGAGCAGTACTTC
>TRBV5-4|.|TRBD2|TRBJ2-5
CASSLMSGGRETQYF
TGTGCCAGCAGCTTGATGTCGGGAGGGAGAGAGACCCAGTACTTC
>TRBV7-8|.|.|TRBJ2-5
CASGGGARGQTQYF
TGTGCCAGCGGCGGGGGAGCTCGGGGGCAGACCCAGTACTTC
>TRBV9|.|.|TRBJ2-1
CASAGAPTYNEQFF
TGTGCCTCGGCGGGGGCTCCCACCTACAATGAGCAGTTCTTC
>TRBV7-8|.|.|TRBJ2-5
CASSLVPGTQYF
TGTGCCAGCAGCTTAGTCCCAGGGACCCAGTACTTC
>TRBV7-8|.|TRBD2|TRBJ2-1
CASSLSSGSYNEQFF
TGTGCCAGCAGCTTGTCTAGCGGGAGCTACAATGAGCAGTTCTTC
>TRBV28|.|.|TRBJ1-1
CASQTALNTEAFF
TGTGCCAGCCAAACCGCCCTGAACACTGAAGCTTTCTTT
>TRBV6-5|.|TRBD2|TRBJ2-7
CASSGTRNADEQYF
TGTGCCAGCAGTGGGACTAGAAATGCAGACGAGCAGTACTTC
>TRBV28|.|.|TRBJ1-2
CASTTGGFSAGYTF
TGTGCCAGCACCACCGGGGGTTTTTCAGCTGGCTACACCTTC
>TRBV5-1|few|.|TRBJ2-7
CASSLGLPYEQYF
TGCGCCAGCAGCTTGGGATTACCTTACGAGCAGTACTTC
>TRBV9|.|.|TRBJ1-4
CASSLGGGDEKLFF
TGTGCCAGCAGCCTCGGCGGGGGTGACGAAAAACTGTTTTTT
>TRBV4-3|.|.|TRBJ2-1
CASSQPRAGLHNEQFF
TGCGCCAGCAGCCAACCAAGGGCAGGGCTCCACAATGAGCAGTTCTTC
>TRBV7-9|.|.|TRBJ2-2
CASSFGTGELFF
TGTGCCAGCAGCTTCGGGACCGGGGAGCTGTTTTTT